In its sample, the clone carrying this TCR beta chain was seen many times. One entry per CDR3 protein results from TCRdb running MiXCR on the RT-PCR reads. The table records 550,000 to 750,000 distinct CDR3 sequences, over 12% of them present only once. The CDR3 consists of 14 residues. CDR1 SSHAT and CDR2 FNYEAQ come from the germline V gene (reference sequence). Between the trimmed V and J ends, which lost 1 base and 4 bases, there was a span of 9 bases. The V call is TRBV7-7, the J call TRBJ2-3; possibly TRBD2 for D (6 bases). Sequenced sample: memory CD4+ T cells from blood. This TCR derives from a female donor in good health, serving as a healthy control. The CDR3 spells CASSLGLDPDTQYF. In DNA, the CDR3 is TGTGCCAGCAGCTTAGGACTAGACCCAGATACGCAGTATTTT.